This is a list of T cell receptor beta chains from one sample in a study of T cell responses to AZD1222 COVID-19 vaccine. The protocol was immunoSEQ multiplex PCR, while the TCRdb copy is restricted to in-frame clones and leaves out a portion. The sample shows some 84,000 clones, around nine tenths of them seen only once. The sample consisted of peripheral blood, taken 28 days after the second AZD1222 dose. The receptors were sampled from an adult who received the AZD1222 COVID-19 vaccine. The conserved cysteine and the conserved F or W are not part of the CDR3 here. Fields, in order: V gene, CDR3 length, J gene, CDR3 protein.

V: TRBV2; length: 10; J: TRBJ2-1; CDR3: ASTSYGTEQF
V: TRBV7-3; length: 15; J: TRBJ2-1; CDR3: ASSLGMGQGASNEQF
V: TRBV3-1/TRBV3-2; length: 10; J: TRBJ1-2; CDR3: ASSQADYGYT
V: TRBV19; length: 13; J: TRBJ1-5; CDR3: ASSIDNGGDQPQH
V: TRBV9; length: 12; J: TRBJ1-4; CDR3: ASTGTGRAEKLF
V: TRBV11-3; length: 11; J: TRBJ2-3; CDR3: ASSFGLADTQY
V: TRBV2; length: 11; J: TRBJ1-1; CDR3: ASSEVPNTEAF
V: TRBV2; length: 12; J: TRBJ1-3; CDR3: ASIRSGGGNTIY
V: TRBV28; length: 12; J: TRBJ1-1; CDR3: ASPPRGVNTEAF
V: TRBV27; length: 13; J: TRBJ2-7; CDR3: ASSLAVAKGREQY
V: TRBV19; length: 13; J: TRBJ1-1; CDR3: ASIPDSGIYTEAF
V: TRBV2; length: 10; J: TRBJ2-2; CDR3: ASNLGPGELF
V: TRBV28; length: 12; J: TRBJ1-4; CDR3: ASSFVGTNEKLF
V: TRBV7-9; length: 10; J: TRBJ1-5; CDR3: ASSLGGQPQH
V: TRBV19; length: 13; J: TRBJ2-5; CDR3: ASSPRGLGQETQY
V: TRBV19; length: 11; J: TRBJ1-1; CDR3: ASSMSEQGIVF
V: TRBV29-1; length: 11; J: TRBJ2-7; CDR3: SAVAGNSYEQY
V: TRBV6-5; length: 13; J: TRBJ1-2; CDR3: ASSYSGQIHYGYT
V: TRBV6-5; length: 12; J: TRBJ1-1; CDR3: ASSYFGGFAEAF
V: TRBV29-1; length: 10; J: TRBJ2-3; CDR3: SCDEGTDTQY
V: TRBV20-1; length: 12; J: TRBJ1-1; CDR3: SASFRLIDTEAF
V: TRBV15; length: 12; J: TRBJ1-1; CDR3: ATSRGRGSGEAF
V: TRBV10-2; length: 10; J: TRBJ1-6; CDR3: ASSKGDSPLH